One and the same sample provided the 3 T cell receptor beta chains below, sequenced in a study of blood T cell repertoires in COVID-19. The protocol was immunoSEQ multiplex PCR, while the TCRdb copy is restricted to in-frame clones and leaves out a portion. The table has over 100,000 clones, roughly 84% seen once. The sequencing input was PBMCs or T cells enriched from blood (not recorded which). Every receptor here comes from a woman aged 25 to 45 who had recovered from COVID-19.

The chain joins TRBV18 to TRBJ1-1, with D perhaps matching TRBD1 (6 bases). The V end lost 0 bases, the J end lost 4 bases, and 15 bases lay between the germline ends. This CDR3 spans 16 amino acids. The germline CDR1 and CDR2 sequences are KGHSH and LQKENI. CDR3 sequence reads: CASSPPGGALGTEAFF. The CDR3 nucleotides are TGTGCCAGCTCACCACCGGGGGGGGCGTTAGGCACTGAAGCTTTCTTT.

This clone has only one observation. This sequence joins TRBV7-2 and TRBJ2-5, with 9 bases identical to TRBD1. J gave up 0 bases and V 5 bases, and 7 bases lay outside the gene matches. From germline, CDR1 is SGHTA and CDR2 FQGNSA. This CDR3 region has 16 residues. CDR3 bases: TGTGCCAGCAGCCCACCGGGACAGGGCTACCAAGAGACCCAGTACTTC. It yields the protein CASSPPGQGYQETQYF. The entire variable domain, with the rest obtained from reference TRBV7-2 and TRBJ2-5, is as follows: GAGVSQSPSNKVTEKGKDVELRCDPISGHTALYWYRQSLGQGLEFLIYFQGNSAPDKSGLPSDRFSAERTGGSVSTLTIQRTQQEDSAVYLCASSPPGQGYQETQYFGPGTRLLVL.

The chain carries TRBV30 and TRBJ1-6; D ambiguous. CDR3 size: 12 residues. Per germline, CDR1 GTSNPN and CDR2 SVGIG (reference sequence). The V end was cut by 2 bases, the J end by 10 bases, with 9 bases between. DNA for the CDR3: TGTGCCTGGAGTCCGACATCATCACCCCTCCACTTT. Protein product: CAWSPTSSPLHF.